This TCR beta chain was profiled in a study of cytomegalovirus exposure and HLA in healthy donors. Primers for the PCR totalled 60 Vbeta and 13 Jbeta. Sequencing was performed with immunoSEQ multiplex PCR; in TCRdb, only in-frame clones are kept and a portion is missing. The top ten hold 6.3% of the sample, which has 35,000 to 40,000 clones, over 70% seen once. A remark on this clone: Its antigen is not identified.

The CDR3 covers 15 residues. Germline loops: CDR1 SNHLY, CDR2 FYNNEI. V gave up 8 bases and J gave up 1 base, with 16 bases separating them. Study-wide points: Serostatus for CMV was the only available immune exposure information. Presence/absence analyses assumed roughly uniform sequencing depth across donors. A later analysis reported that several of the most significant clusters appeared to be linked to common viral pathogens, among them Epstein-Barr virus. Data from an earlier analysis indicated that most TCR beta V segments were productive either about 87% or about 30% of the time.

The V call is TRBV2, the J call TRBJ2-3; a possible D gene is TRBD2 (6 bases). This TCR was sampled from a young man in good health and CMV-seronegative. Sequencing was performed on PBMCs. The CDR3 bases are TGTGCCAGCGAGAAGACAAGCGGGCGCACAGATACGCAGTATTTT. As protein: CASEKTSGRTDTQYF.